Following are 10 T cell receptor beta chains from one sample sequenced in a study of blood T cell repertoires in COVID-19. This table comes from immunoSEQ multiplex PCR, and its TCRdb copy is limited to in-frame clones, with some not included. The data show some 230,000 clones, just over 85% seen once. Sequencing used peripheral blood. These receptors were taken from a man aged 25-45 years who had recovered from COVID-19.

The chain employs TRBV5-1 and TRBJ2-7; possible D gene TRBD1, 7 bases. CDR3 length equals 15 residues. Germline V CDR1 and CDR2: SGHRS, YFSETQ. Between the trimmed V and J ends, which lost 3 bases and 5 bases, there was a span of 18 bases. The CDR3 is CASSWYRGRGDEQYF. CDR3 sequence (DNA): TGCGCCAGCAGCTGGTACAGGGGAAGGGGGGACGAGCAGTACTTC.

Written as DNA, the CDR3 is TGTGCCAGCACCCTTCGGGGGAATGAGCAGTTCTTC. It codes for CASTLRGNEQFF. The chain has TRBV12-3 or TRBV12-4 and TRBJ2-1, with D perhaps TRBD2 (6 bases). The CDR3 has 12 amino acids. Trimming shortened V by 7 bases and J by 7 bases, and 11 bases separated the two germline ends.

The chain has TRBV6-5 and TRBJ2-7; 7 nucleotides align to TRBD1. CDR3 length: 13 residues. V trimming: 9 bases; J trimming: 0 bases; junction bases outside the gene matches: 5. From germline, CDR1 is MNHEY and CDR2 SVGAGI. DNA of the CDR3: TGTGCCAGTTGGGGGACAGCCTCCTACGAGCAGTACTTC. As protein: CASWGTASYEQYF.

The gene calls are TRBV27 and TRBJ1-2, with 10 bases lining up with TRBD1. This CDR3 has 15 residues. Germline CDR1 is MNHEY and CDR2 is SMNVEV (reference sequence). The V segment lost 4 bases and the J segment 2 bases; nucleotides outside the gene matches: 4. CDR3 amino acids: CASSWTGGENYGYTF. For the CDR3, the DNA is TGTGCCAGCAGTTGGACAGGGGGGGAGAACTATGGCTACACCTTC.

This sequence joins TRBV29-1 and TRBJ2-3; TRBD2 matches at 10 bases. The CDR3 has 19 amino acids. CDR1 is SQVTM and CDR2 is ANQGSEA in the germline V gene. V lost 6 bases and J lost 10; bases outside the gene matches: 28. The CDR3 reads CSVTTWQASRASGGKAQYF. CDR3 DNA sequence: TGCAGCGTCACCACTTGGCAGGCCAGCAGGGCTAGCGGGGGAAAGGCGCAGTATTTT.

The rearrangement links TRBV5-6 to TRBJ2-5, with a weak D call TRBD1 (6 bases). Germline CDR1 reads SGHDT; CDR2 reads YYEEEE. The length of the CDR3 is 13 residues. V dropped 4 bases and J dropped 3 bases, with 10 bases sitting between them. CDR3 loop: CASSPGTKETQYF. The DNA of the CDR3 is TGTGCCAGCAGCCCCGGGACAAAAGAGACCCAGTACTTC.

The rearrangement links TRBV5-6 to TRBJ1-1; TRBD1 might be the D (5 bases). CDR3 length equals 15 residues. Germline values: CDR1 SGHDT, CDR2 YYEEEE. Trimming pared 3 bases from V and 1 base from J, leaving 13 bases between. CDR3 in amino acids: CASSWGTGANTEAFF. The DNA of the CDR3 is TGTGCCAGCAGCTGGGGGACGGGAGCGAACACTGAAGCTTTCTTT.

The chain is built from TRBV6-5 and TRBJ1-2, with a possible D match to TRBD1 (6 bases). This CDR3 spans 14 amino acids. CDR1 is MNHEY and CDR2 is SVGAGI in the germline V gene. Trimming shortened V by 5 bases and J by 4 bases, and 14 bases separated the two germline ends. CDR3 bases: TGTGCCAGCAGTCCAGGGGAAAGTGGCTATGGCTACACCTTC. It specifies CASSPGESGYGYTF.

The rearrangement uses TRBV27 and TRBJ2-7; no reliable D call. Per germline, CDR1 MNHEY and CDR2 SMNVEV (reference sequence). V lost 0 bases and J lost 5, with 14 bases in between. CDR3 length: 15 residues. CDR3 DNA: TGTGCCAGCAGTTTATCGGTGGTAGTTTTCAACGAGCAGTACTTC. Amino acid sequence: CASSLSVVVFNEQYF.

V usage is TRBV4-3 and J usage is TRBJ1-1; 7 bases map to TRBD1. V trimming: 0 bases; J trimming: 11 bases; junction bases outside the gene matches: 9. CDR3 size: 14 residues. In germline, CDR1 is LGHNA, CDR2 YSLEER. The CDR3 sequence: CASSQDPGSGGAFF. The CDR3 region has the DNA TGCGCCAGCAGCCAAGATCCCGGATCAGGGGGGGCTTTCTTT.